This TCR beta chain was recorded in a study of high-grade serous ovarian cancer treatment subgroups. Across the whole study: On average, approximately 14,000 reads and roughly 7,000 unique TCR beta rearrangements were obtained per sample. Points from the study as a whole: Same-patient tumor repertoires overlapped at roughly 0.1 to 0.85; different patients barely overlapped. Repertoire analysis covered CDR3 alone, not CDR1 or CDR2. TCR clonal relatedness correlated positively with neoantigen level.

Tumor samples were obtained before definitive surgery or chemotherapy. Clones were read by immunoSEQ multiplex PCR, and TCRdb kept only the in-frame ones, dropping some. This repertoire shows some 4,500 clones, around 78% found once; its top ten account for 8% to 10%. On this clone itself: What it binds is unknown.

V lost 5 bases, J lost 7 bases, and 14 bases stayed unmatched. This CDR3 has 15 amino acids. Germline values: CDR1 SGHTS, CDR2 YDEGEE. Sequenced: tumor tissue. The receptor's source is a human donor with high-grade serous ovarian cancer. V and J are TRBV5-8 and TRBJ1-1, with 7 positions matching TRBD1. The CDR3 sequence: CASRSTGTEVYEAFF. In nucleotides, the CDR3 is TGTGCCAGCAGATCAACCGGGACAGAAGTCTATGAAGCTTTCTTT.